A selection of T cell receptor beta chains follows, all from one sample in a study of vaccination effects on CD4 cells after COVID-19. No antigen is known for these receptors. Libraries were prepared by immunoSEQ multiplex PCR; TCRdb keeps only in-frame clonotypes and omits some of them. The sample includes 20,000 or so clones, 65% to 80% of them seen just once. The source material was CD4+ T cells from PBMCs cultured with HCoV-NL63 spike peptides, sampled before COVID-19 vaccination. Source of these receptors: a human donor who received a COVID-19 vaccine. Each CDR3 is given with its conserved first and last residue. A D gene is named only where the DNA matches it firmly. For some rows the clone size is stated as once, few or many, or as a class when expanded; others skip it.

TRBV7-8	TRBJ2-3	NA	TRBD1	CASSPKTGGLTDTQYF	TGTGCCAGCAGCCCAAAAACAGGGGGATTGACAGATACGCAGTATTTT
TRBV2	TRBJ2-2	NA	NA	CASSDRPNTGELFF	TGTGCCAGCAGTGATAGACCAAACACCGGGGAGCTGTTTTTT
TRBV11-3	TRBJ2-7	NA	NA	CASSLSARSYEQYF	TGTGCCAGCAGCTTATCGGCCAGATCCTACGAGCAGTACTTC
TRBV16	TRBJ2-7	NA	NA	CASSQSATGDYEQYF	TGTGCCAGCAGCCAATCGGCGACAGGAGACTACGAGCAGTACTTC
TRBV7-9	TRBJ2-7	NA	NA	CASSGQKQYF	TGTGCCAGCAGCGGACAGAAGCAGTACTTC
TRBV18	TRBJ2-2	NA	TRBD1	CASSPWDRVTGELFF	TGTGCCAGCTCACCATGGGACAGGGTAACCGGGGAGCTGTTTTTT
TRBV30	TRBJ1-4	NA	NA	CAWSESTNEKLFF	TGTGCCTGGAGTGAATCGACTAATGAAAAACTGTTTTTT
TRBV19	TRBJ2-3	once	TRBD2	CASSQLAGSTDTQYF	TGTGCCAGTAGTCAACTAGCGGGGAGCACAGATACGCAGTATTTT
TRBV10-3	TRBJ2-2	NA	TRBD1	CAIRMTGADTGELFF	TGTGCCATCAGAATGACAGGGGCGGACACCGGGGAGCTGTTTTTT
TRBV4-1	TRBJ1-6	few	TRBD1	CASSQQQGFNSPLHF	TGCGCCAGCAGCCAACAACAGGGGTTTAATTCACCCCTCCACTTT
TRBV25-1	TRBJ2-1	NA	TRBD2	CASSDLAGGTYNEQFF	TGTGCCAGCAGTGACTTAGCGGGAGGGACCTACAATGAGCAGTTCTTC
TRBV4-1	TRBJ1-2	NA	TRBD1	CASSQVVRGGRYGYTF	TGCGCCAGCAGCCAAGTCGTCCGAGGGGGCAGATATGGCTACACCTTC
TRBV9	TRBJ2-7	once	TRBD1	CASSVSGGTGHEQYF	TGTGCCAGCAGCGTCTCAGGAGGGACAGGGCACGAGCAGTACTTC
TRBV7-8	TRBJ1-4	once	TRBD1	CASSLTGDGEKLFF	TGTGCCAGCAGCTTAACAGGGGACGGCGAAAAACTGTTTTTT
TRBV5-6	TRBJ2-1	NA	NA	CASKASINEQFF	TGTGCCAGTAAAGCAAGCATCAATGAGCAGTTCTTC
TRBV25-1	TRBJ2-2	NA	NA	CASSELLTGELFF	TGTGCCAGCAGTGAATTATTGACCGGGGAGCTGTTTTTT
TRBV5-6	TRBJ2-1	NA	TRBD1	CASSLDRGEQFF	TGTGCCAGCAGCTTGGACAGGGGTGAGCAGTTCTTC
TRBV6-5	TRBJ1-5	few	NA	CASRDRDNQPQHF	TGTGCCAGCAGGGACCGGGACAATCAGCCCCAGCATTTT
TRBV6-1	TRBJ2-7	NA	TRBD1	CASREDRVGYEQYF	TGTGCCAGCAGGGAAGACAGGGTAGGATACGAGCAGTACTTC
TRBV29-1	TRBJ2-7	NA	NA	CSVERGSGSYEQYF	TGCAGCGTGGAACGGGGATCTGGGTCCTACGAGCAGTACTTC
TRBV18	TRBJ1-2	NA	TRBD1	CASSRGDRGYRGYTF	TGTGCCAGCTCTCGAGGGGACAGGGGGTATCGAGGCTACACCTTC
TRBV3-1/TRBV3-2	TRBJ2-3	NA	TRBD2	CASSLLGTSGRSSTDTQYF	TGTGCCAGCAGCCTACTCGGGACTAGCGGGAGATCCAGCACAGATACGCAGTATTTT
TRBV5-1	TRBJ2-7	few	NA	CASSAHRDEQYF	TGCGCCAGCAGCGCCCACAGGGACGAGCAGTACTTC
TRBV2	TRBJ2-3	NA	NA	CASSESLVGTQYF	TGTGCCAGCAGTGAATCTCTAGTCGGTACGCAGTATTTT
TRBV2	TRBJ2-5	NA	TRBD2	CASSPGTSGLETQYF	TGTGCCAGCAGTCCCGGGACTAGCGGCCTAGAGACCCAGTACTTC
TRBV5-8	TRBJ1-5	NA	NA	CASSLVHSNQPQHF	TGTGCCAGCAGCTTGGTGCACTCCAATCAGCCCCAGCATTTT
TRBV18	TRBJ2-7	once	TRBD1	CASSPGTGSYEQYF	TGTGCCAGCTCACCAGGGACAGGGTCGTACGAGCAGTACTTC
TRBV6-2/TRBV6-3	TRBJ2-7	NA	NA	CASSYKENIGHYYEQYF	TGTGCCAGCAGTTACAAGGAAAATATCGGTCATTACTACGAGCAGTACTTC
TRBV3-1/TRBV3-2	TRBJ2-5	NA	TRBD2	CASSQGIAGRQETQYF	TGTGCCAGCAGCCAAGGAATAGCGGGGAGGCAAGAGACCCAGTACTTC
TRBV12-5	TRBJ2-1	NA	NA	CASGTQQAYEQFF	TGTGCTAGTGGAACCCAGCAGGCCTATGAGCAGTTCTTC
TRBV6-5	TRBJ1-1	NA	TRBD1	CASRTRGQDAEAFF	TGTGCCAGCAGGACCAGGGGACAGGACGCTGAAGCTTTCTTT
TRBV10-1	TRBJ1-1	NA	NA	CASSVTAQGTEAFF	TGCGCCAGCAGTGTGACAGCCCAAGGGACTGAAGCTTTCTTT
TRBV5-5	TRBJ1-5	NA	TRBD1	CASSLEGQGGNQPQHF	TGTGCCAGCAGCTTGGAAGGACAGGGCGGCAATCAGCCCCAGCATTTT
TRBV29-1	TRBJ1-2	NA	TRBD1	CSVQGGIGDGYTF	TGCAGCGTTCAAGGGGGCATTGGGGATGGCTACACCTTC
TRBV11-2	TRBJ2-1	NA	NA	CASSFFTDPVTRNEQFF	TGTGCCAGCAGCTTCTTTACGGATCCCGTGACCCGCAATGAGCAGTTCTTC
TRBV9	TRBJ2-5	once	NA	CASSGGLVQETQYF	TGTGCCAGCAGCGGAGGGTTAGTCCAAGAGACCCAGTACTTC
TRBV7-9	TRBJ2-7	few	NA	CASSLAGGDEQYF	TGTGCCAGCAGCTTAGCCGGGGGCGACGAGCAGTACTTC